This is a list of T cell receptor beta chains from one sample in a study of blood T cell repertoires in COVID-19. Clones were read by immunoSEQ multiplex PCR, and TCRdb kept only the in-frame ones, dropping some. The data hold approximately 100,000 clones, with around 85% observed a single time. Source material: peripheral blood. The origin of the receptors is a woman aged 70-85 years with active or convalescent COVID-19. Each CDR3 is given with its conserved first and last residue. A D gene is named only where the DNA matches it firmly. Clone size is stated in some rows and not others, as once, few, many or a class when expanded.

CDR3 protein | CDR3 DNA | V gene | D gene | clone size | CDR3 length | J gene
CASSMTGQPNYGYTF | TGTGCCAGCAGTATGACAGGGCAACCTAACTATGGCTACACCTTC | TRBV28 | TRBD1 | NA | 15 | TRBJ1-2
CASSSGLAADQETQYF | TGTGCCAGCAGCTCGGGACTAGCGGCCGACCAAGAGACCCAGTACTTC | TRBV28 | TRBD2 | few | 16 | TRBJ2-5
CASSLDSGGRFEQYF | TGTGCCAGCAGCTTAGACTCCGGGGGACGATTCGAGCAGTACTTC | TRBV7-2 | NA | NA | 15 | TRBJ2-7
CASRTAGVRETQYF | TGTGCCAGCAGAACCGCGGGGGTGCGGGAGACCCAGTACTTC | TRBV2 | TRBD2 | NA | 14 | TRBJ2-5
CATSDPSGSNHEQYF | TGTGCCACCAGTGATCCTAGCGGGAGCAACCACGAGCAGTACTTC | TRBV24-1 | TRBD2 | NA | 15 | TRBJ2-7
CASSESRQGPYEQYF | TGTGCCAGCAGTGAAAGCCGACAGGGCCCCTACGAGCAGTACTTC | TRBV2 | TRBD1 | NA | 15 | TRBJ2-7
CASSGISGVGTQYF | TGTGCCAGCAGCGGTATAAGCGGGGTTGGGACCCAGTACTTC | TRBV9 | TRBD2 | NA | 14 | TRBJ2-5
CASSQFRTGGAADTQYF | TGCGCCAGCAGCCAATTCCGCACAGGGGGCGCGGCAGATACGCAGTATTTT | TRBV4-3 | TRBD1 | NA | 17 | TRBJ2-3
CASSFKGAAGNTIYF | TGTGCCAGCAGCTTTAAGGGGGCGGCTGGAAACACCATATATTTT | TRBV5-4 | TRBD1 | NA | 15 | TRBJ1-3
CASSHKTTASAFF | TGTGCCAGCAGCCATAAAACTACGGCCTCCGCTTTCTTT | TRBV3-1/TRBV3-2 | NA | NA | 13 | TRBJ1-1
CASSQEEGAVEAFF | TGCGCCAGCAGCCAAGAAGAGGGGGCTGTTGAAGCTTTCTTT | TRBV4-3 | TRBD1 | NA | 14 | TRBJ1-1
CASSPSGQGSGANVLTF | TGTGCCAGCAGTCCCAGCGGACAGGGGTCTGGGGCCAACGTCCTGACTTTC | TRBV6-2/TRBV6-3 | TRBD1 | NA | 17 | TRBJ2-6
CASSQGTSGLDEQFF | TGCGCCAGCAGCCAAGGGACTAGCGGGTTGGATGAGCAGTTCTTC | TRBV4-3 | TRBD2 | NA | 15 | TRBJ2-1
CASSRREDEKLFF | TGTGCCAGCTCACGGCGGGAAGATGAAAAACTGTTTTTT | TRBV18 | NA | NA | 13 | TRBJ1-4
CASSPGILSGNTIYF | TGTGCCAGTAGCCCGGGAATTCTCTCTGGAAACACCATATATTTT | TRBV19 | NA | NA | 15 | TRBJ1-3
CASSDRGSEQFF | TGTGCCAGCAGCGATAGAGGTAGTGAGCAGTTCTTC | TRBV2 | NA | NA | 12 | TRBJ2-1
CASSPTGGNTIYF | TGTGCCAGCTCACCCACAGGAGGAAACACCATATATTTT | TRBV18 | NA | NA | 13 | TRBJ1-3
CASRPAGTSSSGANVLTF | TGTGCCAGCAGACCAGCCGGGACTAGCAGCTCTGGGGCCAACGTCCTGACTTTC | TRBV5-4 | TRBD2 | few | 18 | TRBJ2-6
CAITQGAGNTIYF | TGTGCCATCACACAGGGGGCTGGAAACACCATATATTTT | TRBV30 | TRBD1 | NA | 13 | TRBJ1-3
CAITQDRSYEQYF | TGTGCCATCACCCAGGACAGGTCCTACGAGCAGTACTTC | TRBV10-3 | TRBD1 | NA | 13 | TRBJ2-7
CASSQDSVGGLNEQFF | TGCGCCAGCAGCCAAGATTCGGTGGGAGGCCTCAATGAGCAGTTCTTC | TRBV4-3 | NA | NA | 16 | TRBJ2-1
CASSLALPGQGGQPQHF | TGTGCCAGCAGCTTAGCCCTACCGGGACAGGGAGGCCAGCCCCAGCATTTT | TRBV7-9 | TRBD1 | NA | 17 | TRBJ1-5
CASSPRVELGTEAFF | TGTGCCAGCTCACCCAGGGTCGAGTTGGGCACTGAAGCTTTCTTT | TRBV18 | NA | NA | 15 | TRBJ1-1
CASSLSGGNIQYF | TGTGCCAGCAGTCTTTCGGGGGGAAACATTCAGTACTTC | TRBV2 | TRBD2 | NA | 13 | TRBJ2-4
CASRGLAGGDTQYF | TGTGCCAGCAGAGGACTAGCGGGGGGTGATACGCAGTATTTT | TRBV2 | TRBD2 | NA | 14 | TRBJ2-3
CASSTLTVLNQPQHF | TGTGCCAGTAGTACCCTGACAGTCCTCAATCAGCCCCAGCATTTT | TRBV19 | NA | NA | 15 | TRBJ1-5
CASSFGRSGGATDTQYF | TGTGCCAGCAGCTTCGGGCGGAGCGGGGGGGCAACAGATACGCAGTATTTT | TRBV11-2 | TRBD2 | NA | 17 | TRBJ2-3
CASSHTGVDYTF | TGCGCCAGCAGCCATACAGGGGTAGACTACACCTTC | TRBV4-3 | TRBD1 | NA | 12 | TRBJ1-2
CATRSGGGYGNQPQHF | TGTGCCACCAGAAGTGGGGGGGGGTATGGCAATCAGCCCCAGCATTTT | TRBV15 | NA | NA | 16 | TRBJ1-5
CAVRGGSYEQYF | TGTGCCGTAAGGGGGGGATCCTACGAGCAGTACTTC | TRBV10-3 | NA | NA | 12 | TRBJ2-7
CAISEQGVNTEAFF | TGTGCCATCAGTGAACAGGGGGTGAACACTGAAGCTTTCTTT | TRBV10-3 | TRBD1 | NA | 14 | TRBJ1-1
CASGLGGANEQYF | TGTGCCAGCGGTTTGGGGGGTGCAAACGAGCAGTACTTC | TRBV7-9 | NA | NA | 13 | TRBJ2-7
CASSYRDRGSSYEQYF | TGTGCCAGCAGTTACCGGGACAGGGGATCGTCCTACGAGCAGTACTTC | TRBV27 | TRBD1 | NA | 16 | TRBJ2-7
CASSQAGTGVKDTF | TGTGCCAGCAGCCAAGCCGGGACAGGGGTGAAGGACACCTTC | TRBV14 | TRBD1 | NA | 14 | TRBJ1-2
CASSLGGPEELFF | TGCGCCAGCAGCTTGGGGGGGCCGGAGGAGCTGTTTTTT | TRBV5-1 | NA | NA | 13 | TRBJ2-2
CASSLEVLDGYTF | TGTGCCAGCAGCTTGGAAGTTCTAGATGGCTACACCTTC | TRBV5-6 | NA | NA | 13 | TRBJ1-2